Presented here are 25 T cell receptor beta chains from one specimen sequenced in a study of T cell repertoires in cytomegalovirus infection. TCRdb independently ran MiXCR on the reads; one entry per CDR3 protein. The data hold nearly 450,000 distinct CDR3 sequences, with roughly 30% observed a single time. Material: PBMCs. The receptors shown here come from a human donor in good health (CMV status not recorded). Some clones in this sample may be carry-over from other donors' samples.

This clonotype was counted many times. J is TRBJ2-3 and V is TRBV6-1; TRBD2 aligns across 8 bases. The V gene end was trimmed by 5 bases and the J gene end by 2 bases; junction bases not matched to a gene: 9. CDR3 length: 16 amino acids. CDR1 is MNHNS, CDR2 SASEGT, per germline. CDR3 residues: CASSLRQRGPTDTQYF. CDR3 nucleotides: TGTGCCAGCAGTTTGAGGCAGCGGGGGCCCACAGATACGCAGTATTTT.

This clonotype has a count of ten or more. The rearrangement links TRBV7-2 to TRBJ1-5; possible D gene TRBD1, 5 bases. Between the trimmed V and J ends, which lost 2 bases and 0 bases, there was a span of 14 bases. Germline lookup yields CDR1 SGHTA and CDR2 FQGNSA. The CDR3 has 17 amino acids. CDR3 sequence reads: CASSLLGVGNSNQPQHF. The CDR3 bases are TGTGCCAGCAGCTTATTGGGGGTTGGGAATAGCAATCAGCCCCAGCATTTT.

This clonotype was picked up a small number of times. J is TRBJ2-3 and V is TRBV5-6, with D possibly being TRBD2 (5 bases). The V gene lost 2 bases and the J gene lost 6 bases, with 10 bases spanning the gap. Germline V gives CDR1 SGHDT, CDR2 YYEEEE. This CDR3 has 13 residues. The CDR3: CASSFFGMDTQYF. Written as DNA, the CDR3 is TGTGCCAGCAGCTTTTTCGGGATGGATACGCAGTATTTT.

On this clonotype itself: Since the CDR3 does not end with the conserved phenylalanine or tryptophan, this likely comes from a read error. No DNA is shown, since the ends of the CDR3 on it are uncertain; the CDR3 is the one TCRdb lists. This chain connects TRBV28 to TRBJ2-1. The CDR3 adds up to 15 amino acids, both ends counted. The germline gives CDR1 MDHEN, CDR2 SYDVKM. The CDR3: CASSLDPSSYNEQLL.

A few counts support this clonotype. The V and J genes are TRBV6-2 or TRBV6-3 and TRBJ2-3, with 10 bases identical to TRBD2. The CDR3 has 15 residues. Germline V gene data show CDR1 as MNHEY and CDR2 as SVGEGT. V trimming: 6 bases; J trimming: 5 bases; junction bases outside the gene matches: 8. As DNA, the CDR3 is TGTGCCAGCAGGACAGCGGGGGGGCCGGTAGATACGCAGTATTTT. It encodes CASRTAGGPVDTQYF.

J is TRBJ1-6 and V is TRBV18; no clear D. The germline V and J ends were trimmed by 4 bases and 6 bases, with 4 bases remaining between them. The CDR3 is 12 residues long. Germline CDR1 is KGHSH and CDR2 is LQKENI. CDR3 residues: CASSHINSPLHF. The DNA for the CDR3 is TGTGCCAGCTCACACATTAATTCACCCCTCCACTTT.

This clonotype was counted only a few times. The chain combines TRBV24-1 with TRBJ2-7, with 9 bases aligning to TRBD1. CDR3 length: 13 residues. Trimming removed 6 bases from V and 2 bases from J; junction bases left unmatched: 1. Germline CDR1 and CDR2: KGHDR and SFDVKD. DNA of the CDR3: TGTGCCACCAGTCGGACAGGGGCCTACGAGCAGTACTTC. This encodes CATSRTGAYEQYF.

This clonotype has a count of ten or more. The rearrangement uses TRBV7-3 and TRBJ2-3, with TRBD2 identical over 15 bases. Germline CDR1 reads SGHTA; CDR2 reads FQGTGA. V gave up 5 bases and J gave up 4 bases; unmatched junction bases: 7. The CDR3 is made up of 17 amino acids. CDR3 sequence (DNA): TGTGCCAGCAGCCCGCCGGGACTAGCGGGGGGAGCAGATACGCAGTATTTT. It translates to CASSPPGLAGGADTQYF.

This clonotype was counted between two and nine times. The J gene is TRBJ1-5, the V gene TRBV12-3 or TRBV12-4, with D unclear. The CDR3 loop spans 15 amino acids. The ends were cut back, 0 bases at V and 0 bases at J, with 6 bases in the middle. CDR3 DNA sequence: TGTGCCAGCAGTTTAGCCAGATCTAGCAATCAGCCCCAGCATTTT. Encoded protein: CASSLARSSNQPQHF.

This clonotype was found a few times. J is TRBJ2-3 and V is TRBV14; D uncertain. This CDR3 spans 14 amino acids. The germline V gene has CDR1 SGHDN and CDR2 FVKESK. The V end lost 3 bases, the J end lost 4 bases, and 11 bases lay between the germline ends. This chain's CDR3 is CASSQDIAADTQYF. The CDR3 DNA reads TGTGCCAGCAGCCAGGATATAGCAGCAGATACGCAGTATTTT.

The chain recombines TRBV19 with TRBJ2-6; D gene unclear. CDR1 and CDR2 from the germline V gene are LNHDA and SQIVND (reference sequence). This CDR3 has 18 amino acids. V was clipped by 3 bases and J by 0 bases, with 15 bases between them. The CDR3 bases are TGTGCCAGTAGTATTTATGGCGGTGAAAGCTCTGGGGCCAACGTCCTGACTTTC. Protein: CASSIYGGESSGANVLTF.

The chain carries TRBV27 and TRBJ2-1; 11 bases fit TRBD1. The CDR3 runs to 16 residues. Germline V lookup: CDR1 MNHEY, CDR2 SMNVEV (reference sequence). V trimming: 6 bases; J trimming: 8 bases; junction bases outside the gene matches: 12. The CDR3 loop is CASSPRTGGTIHEQFF. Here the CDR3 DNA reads TGTGCCAGCAGCCCCCGGACAGGGGGCACGATCCATGAGCAGTTCTTC.

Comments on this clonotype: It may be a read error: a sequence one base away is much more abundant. CDR3 region: CASSSLGLAGADTQYF. In DNA form, the CDR3 reads TGTGCCAGCAGTTCCTTGGGACTAGCGGGGGCCGATACGCAGTATTTT. The chain has TRBV6-8 and TRBJ2-3; 14 bases line up with TRBD2. The CDR3 contains 16 residues. In germline, CDR1 is MNHGY, CDR2 SAAAGT. V trimming: 4 bases; J trimming: 6 bases; junction bases outside the gene matches: 6.

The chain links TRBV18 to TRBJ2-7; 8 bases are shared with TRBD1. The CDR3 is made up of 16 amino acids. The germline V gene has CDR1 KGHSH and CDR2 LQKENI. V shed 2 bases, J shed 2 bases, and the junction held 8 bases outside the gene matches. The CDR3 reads CASSPKGGQGPYEQYF. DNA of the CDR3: TGTGCCAGCTCACCAAAAGGAGGACAGGGTCCCTACGAGCAGTACTTC.

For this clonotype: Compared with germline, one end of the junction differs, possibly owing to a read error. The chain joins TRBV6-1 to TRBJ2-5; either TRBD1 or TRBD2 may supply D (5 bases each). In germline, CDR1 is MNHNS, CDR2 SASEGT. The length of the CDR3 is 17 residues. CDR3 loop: CDSSYGAQNGRQETQYF. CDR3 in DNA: TGTGACAGCAGTTACGGGGCACAGAACGGTCGCCAAGAGACCCAGTACTTC.

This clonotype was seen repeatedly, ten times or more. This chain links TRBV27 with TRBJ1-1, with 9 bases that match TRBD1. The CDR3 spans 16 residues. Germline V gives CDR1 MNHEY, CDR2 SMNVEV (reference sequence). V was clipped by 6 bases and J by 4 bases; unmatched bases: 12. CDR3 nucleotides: TGTGCCAGCAGGGCTACCTCACAGGGGGCAGGCACTGAAGCTTTCTTT. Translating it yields CASRATSQGAGTEAFF.

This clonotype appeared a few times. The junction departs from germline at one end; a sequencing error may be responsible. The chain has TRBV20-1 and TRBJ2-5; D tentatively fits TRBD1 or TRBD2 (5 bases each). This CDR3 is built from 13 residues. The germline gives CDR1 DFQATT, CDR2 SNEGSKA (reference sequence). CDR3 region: CSARGERQETQYF. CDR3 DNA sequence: TGCAGTGCCAGAGGGGAGAGGCAAGAGACCCAGTACTTC.

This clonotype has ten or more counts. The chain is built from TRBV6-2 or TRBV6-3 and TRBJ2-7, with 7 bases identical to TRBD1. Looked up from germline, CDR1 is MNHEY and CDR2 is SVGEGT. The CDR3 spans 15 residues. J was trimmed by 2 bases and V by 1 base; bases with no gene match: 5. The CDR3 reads CASSYYPGQTYEQYF. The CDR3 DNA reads TGTGCCAGCAGTTACTACCCGGGACAGACCTACGAGCAGTACTTC.

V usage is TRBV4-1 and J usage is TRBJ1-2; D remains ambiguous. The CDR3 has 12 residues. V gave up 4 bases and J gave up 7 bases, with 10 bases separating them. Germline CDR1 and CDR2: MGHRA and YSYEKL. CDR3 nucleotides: TGCGCCAGCAGCCCCGACCTAGCTGGCTACACCTTC. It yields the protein CASSPDLAGYTF.

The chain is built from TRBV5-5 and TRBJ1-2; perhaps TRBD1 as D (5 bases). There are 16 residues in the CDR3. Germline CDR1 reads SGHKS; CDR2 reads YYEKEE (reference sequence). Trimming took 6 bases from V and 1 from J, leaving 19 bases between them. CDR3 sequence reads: CASNPGAGTINYGYTF. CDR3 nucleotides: TGTGCCAGCAATCCCGGGGCCGGGACCATTAACTATGGCTACACCTTC.

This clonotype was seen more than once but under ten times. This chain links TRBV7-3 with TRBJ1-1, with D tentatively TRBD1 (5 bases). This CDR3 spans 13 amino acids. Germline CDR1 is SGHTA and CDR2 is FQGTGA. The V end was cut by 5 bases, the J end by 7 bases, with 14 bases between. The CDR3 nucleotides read TGTGCCAGCAGCCTGAGGGGAGTGGGTGAAGCTTTCTTT. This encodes CASSLRGVGEAFF.

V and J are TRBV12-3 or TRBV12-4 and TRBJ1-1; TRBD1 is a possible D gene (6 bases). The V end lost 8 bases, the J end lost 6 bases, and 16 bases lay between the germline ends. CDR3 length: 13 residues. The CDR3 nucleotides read TGTGCCAGCGGTCAATACCCAGGGGCTGAAGCTTTCTTT. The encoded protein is CASGQYPGAEAFF.

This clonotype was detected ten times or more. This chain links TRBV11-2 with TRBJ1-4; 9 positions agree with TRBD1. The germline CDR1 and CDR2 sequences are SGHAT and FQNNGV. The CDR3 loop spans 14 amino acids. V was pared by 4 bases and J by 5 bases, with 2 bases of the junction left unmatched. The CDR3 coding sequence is TGTGCCAGCAGCTCTGGACAGGGGAATGAAAAACTGTTTTTT. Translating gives CASSSGQGNEKLFF.

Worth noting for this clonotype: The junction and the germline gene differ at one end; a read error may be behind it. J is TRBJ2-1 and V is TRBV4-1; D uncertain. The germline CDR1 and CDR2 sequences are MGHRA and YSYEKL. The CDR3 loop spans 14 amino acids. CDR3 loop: CASSQDIGNKEQFF. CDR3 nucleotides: TGCGCCAGCAGCCAAGATATCGGTAACAAGGAGCAGTTCTTC.

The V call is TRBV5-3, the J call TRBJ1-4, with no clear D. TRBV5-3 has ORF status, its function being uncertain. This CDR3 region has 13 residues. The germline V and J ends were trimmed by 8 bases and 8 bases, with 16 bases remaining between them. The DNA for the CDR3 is TGTGCCAGCAGCACGCCCCTTGGCGAAAAACTGTTTTTT. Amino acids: CASSTPLGEKLFF.